This T cell receptor beta chain was sequenced for a study of breast tumors, draining lymph nodes, adjacent tissues. Study findings and constraints: Luminal-like breast cancer showed significantly greater tumor-nontumor repertoire similarity than basal-like breast cancer did. That most tumor T cells come from lymph nodes remained unproven. Findings are consistent with lymph node origin and intratumoral expansion of most tumor T cells. Tumor repertoires ranked between lymph nodes and nontumor tissue in diversity, with V and J gene preferences.

TCRdb re-analysed the multiplex PCR reads in MiXCR, keeping a single row per CDR3 protein. The table shows some 120,000 distinct CDR3 sequences, with about 20% occurring only once. The lymph nodes were axillary draining lymph nodes from breast cancer patients. About this clonotype: Antigen unknown.

There are 14 residues in the CDR3. V shed 6 bases and J shed 4 bases, with 12 bases lying between them. The germline V gene has CDR1 MNHNS and CDR2 SASEGT. This TCR was sampled from a female donor with breast cancer. Some clones in this sample may be carry-over from other donors' samples. Sequencing was performed on axillary lymph node tissue. The chain has TRBV6-1 and TRBJ2-2, with D perhaps matching TRBD1 (6 bases). Here the CDR3 DNA reads TGTGCCAGCAGGTCGGGACATACCACCGGGGAGCTGTTTTTT. It translates to CASRSGHTTGELFF.